This T cell receptor (beta chain) was recorded in a study of T cells in Graves' hyperthyroidism and ophthalmopathy. RNA transcripts yielded amplified TCR beta CDR3 regions. The HTBI primer set drove a first-round RT-PCR of the TCR CDR3. A single record per CDR3 protein comes from TCRdb applying MiXCR to the multiplex PCR reads. The top ten clones hold under 20% of a sample with 450,000 to 700,000 distinct CDR3 sequences, roughly 46% of them seen once. There are a few counts of this clonotype. Its antigen is undetermined. One end of the junction fails to match germline, which may point to a read error. Regarding the study as a whole: Most thyroid clonotypes expanded above 0.001 appeared in blood too.

The CDR3 is 15 amino acids. The V gene's germline CDR1 is SNHLY and CDR2 FYNNEI. This clonotype was obtained from an adult woman with Graves' disease, either hyperthyroidism or ophthalmopathy (not recorded which). Sequencing was carried out using peripheral blood or thyroid tissue (not recorded which). The chain is built from TRBV2 and TRBJ2-6; a possible D gene is TRBD2 (5 bases). The CDR3 DNA follows: TGTGTCAGCAGTGAAGCGGTAGCTGGGGCCAACGTCCTGACTTTC. It translates to CVSSEAVAGANVLTF.